Listed here are 24 T cell receptor beta chains from one sample, sequenced in a study of OX40 agonist ivuxolimab in advanced cancers. Assay used: immunoSEQ multiplex PCR; TCRdb lists only in-frame clones, some missing. The table lists more than 90,000 clones, approximately 83% of them singletons. Sample: CD4+ or CD8+ T cells sorted from blood, taken in a trial of the OX40 agonist ivuxolimab. The receptors come from an adult with an advanced solid tumor such as melanoma, head and neck, liver or kidney cancer.

This rearrangement joins TRBV28 to TRBJ2-7; 9 bases line up with TRBD1. V shed 7 bases, J shed 5 bases, and the junction held 12 bases outside the gene matches. Germline V gene data show CDR1 as MDHEN and CDR2 as SYDVKM. The CDR3 is 15 amino acids. As DNA, the CDR3 is TGTGCCAGCACCCTACAGGGGGCGCGCGTCGACGAGCAGTACTTC. This sequence encodes CASTLQGARVDEQYF.

This rearrangement joins TRBV6-5 to TRBJ1-2; D not certain. Germline V gives CDR1 MNHEY, CDR2 SVGAGI. The V end was cut by 6 bases, the J end by 2 bases, with 7 bases between. The CDR3 contains 12 residues. As DNA, the CDR3 is TGTGCCAGCAGAGAAGGCAACTATGGCTACACCTTC. Translating gives CASREGNYGYTF.

The J gene is TRBJ2-7, the V gene TRBV18; D unresolved. CDR1 is KGHSH, CDR2 LQKENI, per germline. This CDR3 is built from 14 residues. V lost 2 bases to trimming and J lost 6 bases, with 14 bases between them. CDR3 DNA: TGTGCCAGCTCACCAGACTCGAGTAGTATCGAGCAGTACTTC. Translated: CASSPDSSSIEQYF.

The chain links TRBV7-2 to TRBJ1-5; 10 positions agree with TRBD1. V lost 6 bases and J lost 4; bases outside the gene matches: 6. CDR1 is SGHTA, CDR2 FQGNSA, per germline. The CDR3 covers 15 residues. CDR3: CASRGGTGVNQPQHF. The CDR3 region has the DNA TGTGCCAGCAGGGGGGGGACAGGGGTTAATCAGCCCCAGCATTTT.

The V gene is TRBV10-3, the J gene TRBJ2-7; 13 positions match TRBD2. The V gene end was trimmed by 5 bases and the J gene end by 2 bases; junction bases not matched to a gene: 3. The CDR3 extends over 15 amino acids. Germline V lookup: CDR1 ENHRY, CDR2 SYGVKD. The chain's CDR3 is CAISYGLAGAYEQYF. The CDR3 region has the DNA TGTGCCATCAGTTACGGACTAGCGGGGGCCTACGAGCAGTACTTC.

The rearrangement links TRBV9 to TRBJ2-3; TRBD2 matches 7 bases. The V and J ends lost 1 base and 3 bases, in that order; junction bases with no gene match: 2. Germline V gene sequence: CDR1 SGDLS, CDR2 YYNGEE. CDR3 size: 14 residues. The CDR3 nucleotides are TGTGCCAGCAGCGTACGGGGGGAGACAGATACGCAGTATTTT. Its translation: CASSVRGETDTQYF.

The chain uses TRBV12-1 and TRBJ2-7. TRBV12-1 constitutes a pseudogene. The CDR3 extends over 17 amino acids. CDR3 residues: CASSFRVKWVAPYEQYF. The CDR3 DNA sequence: TGTGCCAGCAGCTTTAGGGTCAAGTGGGTGGCTCCCTACGAGCAGTACTTC.

This chain links TRBV10-3 with TRBJ2-7; TRBD2 might be the D (6 bases). This CDR3 has 14 amino acids. With 8 bases removed from V and 9 bases from J, the gap between germline ends came to 23 bases. From germline, CDR1 is ENHRY and CDR2 SYGVKD. The CDR3: CAIRQASGGGVQYF. The CDR3 DNA follows: TGTGCCATCCGTCAAGCCTCCGGAGGCGGGGTGCAGTACTTC.

The chain combines TRBV6-5 with TRBJ1-3; D gene uncertain. Trimming removed 6 bases at V and 0 bases at J, with 12 bases between. This CDR3 contains 15 residues. Germline CDR1 reads MNHEY; CDR2 reads SVGAGI. In DNA form, the CDR3 reads TGTGCCAGCAGATCACCGCGGAGCTCTGGAAACACCATATATTTT. It yields the protein CASRSPRSSGNTIYF.

This chain joins TRBV30 and TRBJ1-1; unclear D gene. Germline V gives CDR1 GTSNPN, CDR2 SVGIG (reference sequence). V was trimmed by 0 bases and J by 4 bases, leaving 12 bases between them. The CDR3 extends over 14 amino acids. CDR3 amino acids: CAWSVRRVGTEAFF. The CDR3 DNA is TGTGCCTGGAGTGTACGACGGGTAGGCACTGAAGCTTTCTTT.

The chain is built from TRBV30 and TRBJ2-5; D possibly corresponds to TRBD1 (5 bases). The CDR3 consists of 13 residues. The germline CDR1 and CDR2 sequences are GTSNPN and SVGIG (reference sequence). V gave up 1 base and J gave up 2 bases, with 8 bases separating them. CDR3 protein: CAWSATVQETQYF. In DNA, the CDR3 is TGTGCCTGGAGTGCGACAGTACAAGAGACCCAGTACTTC.

The rearrangement links TRBV29-1 to TRBJ2-1; TRBD2 might be the D (5 bases). The CDR3 runs to 13 residues. CDR1 and CDR2 from the germline V gene are SQVTM and ANQGSEA. The V gene lost 8 bases and the J gene lost 3 bases, with 14 bases spanning the gap. CDR3 amino acids: CSWKAAGYNEQFF. DNA for the CDR3: TGCAGCTGGAAGGCGGCGGGCTACAATGAGCAGTTCTTC.

The gene calls are TRBV14 and TRBJ2-7; D is ambiguous. Trimming pared 5 bases from V and 9 bases from J, leaving 20 bases between. CDR3 length: 14 amino acids. The germline V gene encodes CDR1 SGHDN and CDR2 FVKESK. Written as DNA, the CDR3 is TGTGCCAGCAGCTATCAAGGGCTCCCTTCCGGGCAGTACTTC. Translated: CASSYQGLPSGQYF.

This clone turned up a few times. The chain carries TRBV30 and TRBJ2-1, with D tentatively TRBD2 (5 bases). Trimming shortened V by 5 bases and J by 8 bases, and 19 bases separated the two germline ends. From germline, CDR1 is GTSNPN and CDR2 SVGIG (reference sequence). This CDR3 is 14 amino acids long. The CDR3 protein is CAWARGLAVHEQFF. The CDR3 DNA reads as TGTGCCTGGGCGCGTGGGCTAGCTGTCCATGAGCAGTTCTTC. The full variable domain, with the rest looked up from reference TRBV30 and TRBJ2-1, is SQTIHQWPATLVQPVGSPLSLECTVEGTSNPNLYWYRQAAGRGLQLLFYSVGIGQISSEVPQNLSASRPQDRQFILSSKKLLLSDSGFYLCAWARGLAVHEQFFGPGTRLTVL.

CDR3 region: CAIKSGKDGLMNTEAFF. The CDR3, as DNA: TGTGCCATCAAATCGGGGAAAGACGGCCTCATGAACACTGAAGCTTTCTTT. The rearrangement links TRBV10-3 to TRBJ1-1; the D is unclear. The CDR3 spans 17 residues. The V gene's germline CDR1 is ENHRY and CDR2 SYGVKD. V gave up 7 bases and J gave up 0 bases, with 21 bases separating them.

V usage is TRBV11-3 and J usage is TRBJ1-2; D unclear. CDR1 SGHNT and CDR2 YENEEA come from the germline V gene. CDR3 length equals 13 residues. Between the trimmed V and J ends, which lost 3 bases and 1 base, there was a span of 6 bases. CDR3 amino acids: CASSLTFNYGYTF. The CDR3 nucleotides read TGTGCCAGCAGCTTGACATTTAACTATGGCTACACCTTC.

This clone was recorded once. The rearrangement joins TRBV30 to TRBJ1-1; D gene ambiguous. Germline values: CDR1 GTSNPN, CDR2 SVGIG (reference sequence). Trimming removed 0 bases at V and 8 bases at J, with 13 bases between. The CDR3 spans 13 residues. In nucleotides, the CDR3 is TGTGCCTGGAGTGTTTCCGGCCCAGCCGAAGCTTTCTTT. Translation: CAWSVSGPAEAFF.

The gene calls are TRBV5-1 and TRBJ2-2, with 10 bases that match TRBD2. Losses at the gene ends were 2 bases for V and 5 bases for J; bases not matched to a gene: 12. CDR3 size: 18 residues. Germline V lookup: CDR1 SGHRS, CDR2 YFSETQ. The CDR3 DNA reads TGCGCCAGCAGCTTTCTAGCGGGAGTCTCGAAGGGGACCGGGGAGCTGTTTTTT. It encodes CASSFLAGVSKGTGELFF.

This clone showed up just once. This sequence joins TRBV5-1 and TRBJ2-7; maybe TRBD2 (5 bases). The V end lost 4 bases, the J end lost 3 bases, and 11 bases lay between the germline ends. The germline V gene encodes CDR1 SGHRS and CDR2 YFSETQ. CDR3 size: 13 residues. CDR3 sequence: CASSLGKSYEQYF. DNA for the CDR3: TGCGCCAGCAGCCTCGGGAAGAGCTACGAGCAGTACTTC.

This clone showed up just once. The chain couples TRBV14 to TRBJ2-2; D could derive from TRBD1 or TRBD2 (5 bases each). V was shortened by 4 bases and J by 4 bases, with 22 bases between the two germline ends. The CDR3 has 18 residues. Germline V lookup: CDR1 SGHDN, CDR2 FVKESK. CDR3 nucleotide sequence: TGTGCCAGCAGCCCCAGCCGAGGTCCCGGGGCTGCCACCGGGGAGCTGTTTTTT. As protein: CASSPSRGPGAATGELFF.

The chain carries TRBV28 and TRBJ1-1; D unresolved. This CDR3 is 11 amino acids long. The V end was cut by 7 bases, the J end by 4 bases, with 7 bases between. In germline, CDR1 is MDHEN, CDR2 SYDVKM. The CDR3 reads CASTGFTEAFF. The CDR3 DNA is TGTGCCAGCACGGGTTTCACTGAAGCTTTCTTT.

The J gene is TRBJ2-7, the V gene TRBV19; 9 nucleotides line up with TRBD2. This CDR3 region has 14 residues. Looked up from germline, CDR1 is LNHDA and CDR2 is SQIVND (reference sequence). J gave up 5 bases and V 3 bases, and 5 bases lay outside the gene matches. CDR3 DNA sequence: TGTGCCAGTAGTATTCCCGGGACTAGCAACGAGCAGTACTTC. Residues: CASSIPGTSNEQYF.

This chain links TRBV7-8 with TRBJ1-1; D possibly corresponds to TRBD1 (5 bases). Trimming left V 1 base short and J 6 bases short, with 12 bases between. Germline-derived CDR1 and CDR2 are SGHVS and FQNEAQ. This CDR3 is built from 14 residues. In DNA form, the CDR3 reads TGTGCCAGCAGCTTAGTGGGGGGGTGGTCTGAAGCTTTCTTT. Translation gives CASSLVGGWSEAFF.

The genes are TRBV29-1 and TRBJ1-2; D not resolved. Germline CDR1 and CDR2: SQVTM and ANQGSEA. V was shortened by 4 bases and J by 6 bases, with 12 bases between the two germline ends. The CDR3 extends over 12 amino acids. The CDR3 protein is CSVGHPKDGYTF. The CDR3, as DNA: TGCAGCGTTGGGCACCCCAAGGATGGCTACACCTTC.